The 31 T cell receptor beta chains given below trace back to one sample, sequenced in a study of blood T cell repertoires in COVID-19. Measured with immunoSEQ multiplex PCR; TCRdb has only the in-frame clones, and not every one. Counted here are 650,000 to 800,000 clones, more than 80% occurring once; the ten biggest clones make up around 0.3%. The source material was peripheral blood. The source is a woman aged 18-30 years with acute or convalescent COVID-19.

This chain uses TRBV7-9 with TRBJ2-2, with D possibly being TRBD1 (6 bases). In germline, CDR1 is SEHNR, CDR2 FQNEAQ (reference sequence). The V end was cut by 10 bases, the J end by 5 bases, with 14 bases between. The CDR3 length is 13 residues. The CDR3 nucleotides read TGTGCCAACTCAGGGGTCGGGACCGGGGAGCTGTTTTTT. This codes for CANSGVGTGELFF.

The gene calls are TRBV28 and TRBJ2-3; 7 nucleotides line up with TRBD1. This CDR3 comprises 14 residues. The germline gives CDR1 MDHEN, CDR2 SYDVKM. J was trimmed by 3 bases and V by 5 bases; bases with no gene match: 5. The CDR3 DNA reads as TGTGCCAGCAGTCTGTGGACAGGTACAGATACGCAGTATTTT. Translating gives CASSLWTGTDTQYF.

The chain carries TRBV21-1 and TRBJ1-5; the D call TRBD1 from the table was never checked on the DNA. TRBV21-1 is a pseudogene locus. The CDR3 has 17 amino acids. CDR3 amino acids: CASSKSHRVRSNQPQHF. The CDR3 nucleotides are TGTGCCAGCAGCAAATCTCACAGGGTACGAAGCAATCAGCCCCAGCATTTT.

V usage is TRBV5-6 and J usage is TRBJ1-6, with 7 bases that match TRBD1. V was clipped by 4 bases and J by 9 bases; unmatched bases: 13. The CDR3 runs 16 residues. Germline values: CDR1 SGHDT, CDR2 YYEEEE. CDR3 sequence: CASSAIDRERSSPLHF. The CDR3 region has the DNA TGTGCCAGCAGCGCGATCGACAGGGAGAGGTCTTCACCCCTCCACTTT. Together with reference TRBV5-6 and TRBJ1-6, the CDR3 gives the full variable domain: DAGVTQSPTHLIKTRGQQVTLRCSPKSGHDTVSWYQQALGQGPQFIFQYYEEEERQRGNFPDRFSGHQFPNYSSELNVNALLLGDSALYLCASSAIDRERSSPLHFGNGTRLTVT.

The J gene is TRBJ1-5, the V gene TRBV30, with 9 bases lining up with TRBD1. This CDR3 comprises 15 residues. V was clipped by 5 bases and J by 4 bases; unmatched bases: 9. Germline values: CDR1 GTSNPN, CDR2 SVGIG (reference sequence). CDR3 loop: CAWSGTGRKNQPQHF. CDR3 DNA sequence: TGTGCCTGGTCCGGGACAGGGCGGAAAAATCAGCCCCAGCATTTT. The full variable domain, in which reference TRBV30 and TRBJ1-5 provide the parts outside the CDR3, is SQTIHQWPATLVQPVGSPLSLECTVEGTSNPNLYWYRQAAGRGLQLLFYSVGIGQISSEVPQNLSASRPQDRQFILSSKKLLLSDSGFYLCAWSGTGRKNQPQHFGDGTRLSIL.

The chain employs TRBV7-2 and TRBJ2-2; D not certain. The CDR3 has 15 amino acids. Deletions cut 1 base from V and 1 base from J, with 7 bases between. Germline assignment: CDR1 SGHTA and CDR2 FQGNSA. The CDR3 protein is CASSLGRKNTGELFF. The CDR3 bases are TGTGCCAGCAGCTTAGGCAGGAAGAACACCGGGGAGCTGTTTTTT. The full variable domain, completed using reference TRBV7-2 and TRBJ2-2, is GAGVSQSPSNKVTEKGKDVELRCDPISGHTALYWYRQSLGQGLEFLIYFQGNSAPDKSGLPSDRFSAERTGGSVSTLTIQRTQQEDSAVYLCASSLGRKNTGELFFGEGSRLTVL.

The chain combines TRBV9 with TRBJ2-2, with a tentative D call TRBD1 (5 bases). The germline V gene encodes CDR1 SGDLS and CDR2 YYNGEE. Trimming shortened V by 2 bases and J by 4 bases, and 12 bases separated the two germline ends. The CDR3 runs 15 residues. The DNA of the CDR3 is TGTGCCAGCAGCGTGCGCCAGGGAACCACCGGGGAGCTGTTTTTT. Translating it yields CASSVRQGTTGELFF.

The chain combines TRBV4-1 with TRBJ1-5; the D gene is possibly TRBD1 (5 bases). V dropped 4 bases and J dropped 3 bases, with 13 bases sitting between them. The CDR3 covers 15 residues. Germline V lookup: CDR1 MGHRA, CDR2 YSYEKL. CDR3 bases: TGCGCCAGCAGCCTCCGAGACAGCCTCAATCAGCCCCAGCATTTT. Amino acid sequence: CASSLRDSLNQPQHF.

For the CDR3, the DNA is TGTGCCAGCAGCTTCTTTTCCGTCAGTCTTCGAGGTCTTAATGAAAAACTGTTTTTT. Translation gives CASSFFSVSLRGLNEKLFF. The chain joins TRBV7-9 to TRBJ1-4, with D hard to call. Germline assignment: CDR1 SEHNR and CDR2 FQNEAQ (reference sequence). CDR3 length equals 19 residues. Trimming stripped 3 bases from V and 4 bases from J, with 24 bases between.

The chain carries TRBV12-3 or TRBV12-4 and TRBJ1-2; D remains ambiguous. This CDR3 region has 13 residues. V gave up 1 base and J gave up 9 bases, with 12 bases separating them. CDR3 coding DNA: TGTGCCAGCAGTTTAGGGCAGGCTCGCCGCTACACCTTC. Translation gives CASSLGQARRYTF.

This clone was counted a single time. The chain uses TRBV5-1 and TRBJ1-1, with D hard to call. The CDR3 consists of 14 residues. Germline V gene data show CDR1 as SGHRS and CDR2 as YFSETQ. Trimming took 0 bases from V and 6 from J, leaving 12 bases between them. This CDR3 is CASSLDIRSAEAFF. DNA of the CDR3: TGCGCCAGCAGCTTGGATATCAGGTCGGCTGAAGCTTTCTTT.

Notes on this clone: One end of the junction is discordant with germline, which a read error may explain. The chain links TRBV5-6 to TRBJ1-4; weak D call: TRBD1 (5 bases). The CDR3 totals 15 residues. Germline lookup yields CDR1 SGHDT and CDR2 YYEEEE. The CDR3 spells CASSWGGTTTEKLFF. In nucleotides, the CDR3 is TGTGCCAGCAGCTGGGGAGGGACCACTACTGAAAAACTGTTTTTT.

The chain carries TRBV29-1 and TRBJ2-2; TRBD1 aligns across 7 bases. The ends lost 1 base at V and 1 base at J; junction bases unmatched: 6. The germline gives CDR1 SQVTM, CDR2 ANQGSEA. This CDR3 region has 16 residues. CDR3 in DNA: TGCAGCGTTGAAGGGACAGGCGGACTGAACACCGGGGAGCTGTTTTTT. It yields the protein CSVEGTGGLNTGELFF.

This chain joins TRBV20-1 and TRBJ1-2; unclear D gene. This CDR3 region has 11 residues. V was pared by 6 bases and J by 4 bases, with 9 bases between. Germline V lookup: CDR1 DFQATT, CDR2 SNEGSKA (reference sequence). The CDR3 spells CSATSPYGYTF. The DNA of the CDR3 is TGCAGTGCCACTAGCCCCTATGGCTACACCTTC.

V and J are TRBV19 and TRBJ2-2; 8 bases fit TRBD1. V lost 6 bases to trimming and J lost 2 bases; unmatched junction nucleotides: 8. The CDR3 is 16 amino acids. CDR1 LNHDA and CDR2 SQIVND come from the germline V gene (reference sequence). CDR3 amino acids: CASRGTGGLNTGELFF. The CDR3 nucleotides read TGTGCCAGTAGGGGGACAGGCGGCCTTAACACCGGGGAGCTGTTTTTT.

The V gene is TRBV24-1, the J gene TRBJ1-2; 8 nucleotides agree with TRBD1. Germline loops: CDR1 KGHDR, CDR2 SFDVKD. V shed 1 base, J shed 5 bases, and the junction held 2 bases outside the gene matches. CDR3 size: 14 residues. The CDR3 reads CATSDLQGEYGYTF. The CDR3 nucleotides are TGTGCCACCAGTGATTTACAGGGGGAGTATGGCTACACCTTC.

This sequence joins TRBV5-1 and TRBJ1-1, with TRBD1 matching 9 bases. This CDR3 spans 16 amino acids. Germline CDR1 reads SGHRS; CDR2 reads YFSETQ. J lost 1 base, V lost 2 bases, and 6 bases had no gene match. DNA for the CDR3: TGCGCCAGCAGCTTTAATGGACAGGGGTCGAACACTGAAGCTTTCTTT. Translating it yields CASSFNGQGSNTEAFF.

This sequence joins TRBV19 and TRBJ1-6, with D perhaps TRBD1 (6 bases). CDR1 is LNHDA, CDR2 SQIVND, per germline (reference sequence). V was clipped by 9 bases and J by 8 bases, with 11 bases between them. There are 12 residues in the CDR3. The chain's CDR3 is CASRQEYSPLHF. In DNA form, the CDR3 reads TGTGCCAGCAGACAGGAGTATTCACCCCTCCACTTT.

This chain joins TRBV7-3 and TRBJ2-2, with a possible D match to TRBD1 (5 bases). Looked up from germline, CDR1 is SGHTA and CDR2 is FQGTGA. V lost 5 bases, J lost 3 bases, and 13 bases lay in between. This CDR3 comprises 15 residues. This CDR3 is CASSEIRGHTGELFF. CDR3 nucleotides: TGTGCCAGCAGCGAAATTAGGGGTCACACCGGGGAGCTGTTTTTT.

The rearrangement links TRBV11-2 to TRBJ2-1, with D perhaps matching TRBD2 (5 bases). The CDR3 totals 15 residues. CDR1 SGHAT and CDR2 FQNNGV come from the germline V gene. Trimming stripped 4 bases from V and 8 bases from J, with 18 bases between. The CDR3 coding sequence is TGTGCCAGCAGCTCCGTACCGGGTATGGGAGATGAGCAGTTCTTC. It encodes CASSSVPGMGDEQFF.

V is TRBV10-3 and J is TRBJ1-2; no clear D gene. Germline V gene lookup returns CDR1 ENHRY and CDR2 SYGVKD. The CDR3 runs 14 residues. V dropped 4 bases and J dropped 4 bases, with 13 bases sitting between them. Written as DNA, the CDR3 is TGTGCCATCAGTGCCCCAAACAGCTTCTATGGCTACACCTTC. This translates into CAISAPNSFYGYTF.

The V call is TRBV29-1, the J call TRBJ1-2, with D possibly TRBD1 on 6 matching bases. With 5 bases removed from V and 0 bases from J, the gap between germline ends came to 10 bases. The CDR3 sequence is 13 residues long. Germline V gene data show CDR1 as SQVTM and CDR2 as ANQGSEA. In DNA form, the CDR3 reads TGCAGCGTTACTACAGGGACTAACTATGGCTACACCTTC. Encoded protein: CSVTTGTNYGYTF. Supplemented by reference TRBV29-1 and TRBJ1-2, the full variable domain reads SAVISQKPSRDICQRGTSLTIQCQVDSQVTMMFWYRQQPGQSLTLIATANQGSEATYESGFVIDKFPISRPNLTFSTLTVSNMSPEDSSIYLCSVTTGTNYGYTFGSGTRLTVV.

CDR3 DNA sequence: TGTGCCAGCAGTTCCCCCGGACAGGGACCTCTCGGCTACACCTTC. As protein: CASSSPGQGPLGYTF. The chain couples TRBV6-5 to TRBJ1-2, with 8 bases aligning to TRBD1. The CDR3 is made up of 15 amino acids. Germline assignment: CDR1 MNHEY and CDR2 SVGAGI. Trimming cost V 4 bases and J 8 bases; bases outside gene matches: 12.

The rearrangement uses TRBV9 and TRBJ1-5; D perhaps matches TRBD1 (6 bases). V lost 4 bases, J lost 0 bases, and 20 bases lay in between. Germline values: CDR1 SGDLS, CDR2 YYNGEE. The CDR3 is 18 amino acids. The CDR3 sequence is CASSTRGAGVYSNQPQHF. The CDR3 coding sequence is TGTGCCAGCAGCACAAGAGGGGCAGGGGTTTATAGCAATCAGCCCCAGCATTTT.

The chain has TRBV2 and TRBJ1-6; a possible D gene is TRBD1 (5 bases). This CDR3 is 15 amino acids long. CDR1 and CDR2 from the germline V gene are SNHLY and FYNNEI. Trimming took 8 bases from V and 4 from J, leaving 15 bases between them. CDR3 bases: TGTGCCAGCCACCACAGGACCCCGTATAATTCACCCCTCCACTTT. Its protein is CASHHRTPYNSPLHF. Combining the CDR3 with reference TRBV2 and TRBJ1-6 gives the whole variable domain EPEVTQTPSHQVTQMGQEVILRCVPISNHLYFYWYRQILGQKVEFLVSFYNNEISEKSEIFDDQFSVERPDGSNFTLKIRSTKLEDSAMYFCASHHRTPYNSPLHFGNGTRLTVT.

Of note for this clone: The same CDR3 is also encoded by other DNA sequences in this sample. The V gene is TRBV30, the J gene TRBJ1-5, with no clear D. With 2 bases removed from V and 3 bases from J, the gap between germline ends came to 8 bases. Germline CDR1 GTSNPN, CDR2 SVGIG (reference sequence). The CDR3 length is 13 residues. Written as DNA, the CDR3 is TGTGCCTGGAGTTCAGGAAACAATCAGCCCCAGCATTTT. Its protein product is CAWSSGNNQPQHF.

The chain uses TRBV4-1 and TRBJ2-1, with TRBD1 identical over 9 bases. Losses at the gene ends were 0 bases for V and 2 bases for J; bases not matched to a gene: 14. In germline, CDR1 is MGHRA, CDR2 YSYEKL. The CDR3 extends over 20 amino acids. DNA of the CDR3: TGCGCCAGCAGCCAAGATAGGGGGTTGGTAGGGGACAGGGCCTACAATGAGCAGTTCTTC. This translates into CASSQDRGLVGDRAYNEQFF.

The chain uses TRBV13 and TRBJ2-7; TRBD2 is a possible D gene (7 bases). Deletions cut 4 bases from V and 6 bases from J, with 16 bases between. Per the germline V gene, CDR1 is PRHDT and CDR2 is FYEKMQ (reference sequence). CDR3 length: 14 residues. CDR3 nucleotide sequence: TGTGCCAGCAGCTCTGGGACACCGGGGGGCGAGCAGTACTTC. Translation: CASSSGTPGGEQYF.

This chain uses TRBV6-5 with TRBJ2-5; no clear D. Germline V gene lookup returns CDR1 MNHEY and CDR2 SVGAGI. The V end was cut by 7 bases, the J end by 3 bases, with 12 bases between. The CDR3 extends over 13 amino acids. CDR3 sequence reads: CASNTQPKETQYF. CDR3 bases: TGTGCCAGCAACACACAGCCCAAAGAGACCCAGTACTTC.

The chain recombines TRBV14 with TRBJ1-2, with a tentative D call TRBD1 (6 bases). This CDR3 spans 15 amino acids. V was trimmed by 4 bases and J by 2 bases, leaving 14 bases between them. The germline V gene encodes CDR1 SGHDN and CDR2 FVKESK. The CDR3 DNA is TGTGCCAGCAGCCGGGGTGGACAGTTGAACTATGGCTACACCTTC. Its protein product is CASSRGGQLNYGYTF.

The chain couples TRBV7-3 to TRBJ1-1; TRBD1 might be the D (5 bases). From germline, CDR1 is SGHTA and CDR2 FQGTGA. The CDR3 is made up of 16 amino acids. V dropped 5 bases and J dropped 3 bases, with 19 bases sitting between them. For the CDR3, the DNA is TGTGCCAGCAGCCCCAGGACGGGGGTTCAGGACACTGAAGCTTTCTTT. Translating it yields CASSPRTGVQDTEAFF.